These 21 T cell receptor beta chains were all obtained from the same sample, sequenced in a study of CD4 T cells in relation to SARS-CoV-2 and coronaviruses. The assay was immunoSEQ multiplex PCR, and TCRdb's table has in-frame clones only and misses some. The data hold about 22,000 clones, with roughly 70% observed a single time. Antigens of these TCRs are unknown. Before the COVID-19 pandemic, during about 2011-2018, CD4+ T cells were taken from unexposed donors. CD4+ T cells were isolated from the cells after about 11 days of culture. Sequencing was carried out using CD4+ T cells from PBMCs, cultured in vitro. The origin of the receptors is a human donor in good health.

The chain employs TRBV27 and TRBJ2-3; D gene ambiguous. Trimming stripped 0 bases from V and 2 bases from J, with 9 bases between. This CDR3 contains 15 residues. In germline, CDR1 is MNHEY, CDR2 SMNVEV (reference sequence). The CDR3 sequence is CASSLSAASTDTQYF. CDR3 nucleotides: TGTGCCAGCAGTTTATCGGCGGCGTCCACAGATACGCAGTATTTT.

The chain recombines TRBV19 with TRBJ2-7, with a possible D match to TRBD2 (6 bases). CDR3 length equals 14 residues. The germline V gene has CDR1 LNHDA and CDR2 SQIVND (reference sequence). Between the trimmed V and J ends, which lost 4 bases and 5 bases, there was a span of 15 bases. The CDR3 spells CASSSGKEVDEQYF. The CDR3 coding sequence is TGTGCCAGTAGTAGCGGGAAGGAGGTGGACGAGCAGTACTTC.

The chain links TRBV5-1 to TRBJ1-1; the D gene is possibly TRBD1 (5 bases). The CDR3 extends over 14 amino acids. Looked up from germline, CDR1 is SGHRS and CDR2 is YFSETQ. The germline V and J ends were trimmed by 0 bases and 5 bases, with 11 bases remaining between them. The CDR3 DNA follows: TGCGCCAGCAGCTTGGGACAGACGGGGACTGAAGCTTTCTTT. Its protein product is CASSLGQTGTEAFF.

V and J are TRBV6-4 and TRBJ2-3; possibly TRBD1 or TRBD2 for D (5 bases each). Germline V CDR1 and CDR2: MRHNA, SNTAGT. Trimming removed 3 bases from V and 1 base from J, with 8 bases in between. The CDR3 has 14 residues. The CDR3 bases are TGTGCCAGCAGTGAACTAGGGGGCACAGATACGCAGTATTTT. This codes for CASSELGGTDTQYF.

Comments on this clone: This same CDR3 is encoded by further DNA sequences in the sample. The CDR3 DNA sequence: TGTGCCAGTAGTATTAGTTTCGGACTCCCGTTTGACAATGAGCAGTTCTTC. Translation gives CASSISFGLPFDNEQFF. This chain joins TRBV19 and TRBJ2-1; possible D gene TRBD2, 5 bases. V lost 3 bases, J lost 5 bases, and 20 bases lay in between. There are 17 residues in the CDR3. Germline V CDR1 and CDR2: LNHDA, SQIVND (reference sequence).

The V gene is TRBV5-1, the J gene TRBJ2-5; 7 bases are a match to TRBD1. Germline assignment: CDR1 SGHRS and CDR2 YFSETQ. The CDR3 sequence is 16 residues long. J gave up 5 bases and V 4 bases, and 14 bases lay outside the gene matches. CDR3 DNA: TGCGCCAGCAGCCCAGCCCTCGACAGGGACGGGGAGACCCAGTACTTC. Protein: CASSPALDRDGETQYF.

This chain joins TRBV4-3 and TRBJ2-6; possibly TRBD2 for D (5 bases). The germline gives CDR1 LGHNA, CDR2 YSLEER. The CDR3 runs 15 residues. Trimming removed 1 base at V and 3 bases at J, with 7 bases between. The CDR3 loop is CASSQVGSGANVLTF. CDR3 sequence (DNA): TGCGCCAGCAGCCAAGTAGGGAGTGGGGCCAACGTCCTGACTTTC.

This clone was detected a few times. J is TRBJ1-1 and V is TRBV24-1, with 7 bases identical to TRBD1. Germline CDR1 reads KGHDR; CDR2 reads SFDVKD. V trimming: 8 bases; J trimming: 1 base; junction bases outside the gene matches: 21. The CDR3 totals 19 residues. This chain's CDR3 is CATTTGRLPSREPNTEAFF. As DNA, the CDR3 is TGTGCCACCACGACAGGGAGGTTACCTTCTAGGGAACCGAACACTGAAGCTTTCTTT.

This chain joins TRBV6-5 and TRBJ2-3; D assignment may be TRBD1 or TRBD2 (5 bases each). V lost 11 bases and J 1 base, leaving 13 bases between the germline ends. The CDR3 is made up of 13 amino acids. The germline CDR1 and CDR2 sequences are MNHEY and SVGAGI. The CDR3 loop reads CAGSGQGTDTQYF. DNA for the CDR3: TGTGCCGGATCGGGGCAGGGCACAGATACGCAGTATTTT.

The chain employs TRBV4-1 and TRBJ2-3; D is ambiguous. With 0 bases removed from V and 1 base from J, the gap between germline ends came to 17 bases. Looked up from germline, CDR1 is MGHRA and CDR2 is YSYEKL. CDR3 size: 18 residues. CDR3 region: CASSQESPHFRGTDTQYF. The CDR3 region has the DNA TGCGCCAGCAGCCAAGAATCCCCGCATTTCCGAGGCACAGATACGCAGTATTTT.

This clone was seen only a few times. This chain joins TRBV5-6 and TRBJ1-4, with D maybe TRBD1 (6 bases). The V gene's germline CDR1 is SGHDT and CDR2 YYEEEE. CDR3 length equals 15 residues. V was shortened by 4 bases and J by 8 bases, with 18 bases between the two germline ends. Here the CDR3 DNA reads TGTGCCAGCAGCGCGATGGGGGGCCCCGAGGAAAAACTGTTTTTT. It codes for CASSAMGGPEEKLFF.

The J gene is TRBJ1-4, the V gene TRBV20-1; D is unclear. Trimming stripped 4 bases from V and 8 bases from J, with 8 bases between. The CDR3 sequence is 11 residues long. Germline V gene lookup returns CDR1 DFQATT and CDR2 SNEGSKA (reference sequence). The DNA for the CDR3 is TGCAGTGCTATTAACGTGGAAAAACTGTTTTTT. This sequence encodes CSAINVEKLFF.

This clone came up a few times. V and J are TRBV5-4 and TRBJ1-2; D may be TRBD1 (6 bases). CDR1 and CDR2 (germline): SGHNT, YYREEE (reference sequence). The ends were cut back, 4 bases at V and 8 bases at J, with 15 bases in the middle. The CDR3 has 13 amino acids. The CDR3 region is CASSILGGRGYTF. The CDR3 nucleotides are TGTGCCAGCAGCATATTAGGGGGTAGAGGCTACACCTTC.

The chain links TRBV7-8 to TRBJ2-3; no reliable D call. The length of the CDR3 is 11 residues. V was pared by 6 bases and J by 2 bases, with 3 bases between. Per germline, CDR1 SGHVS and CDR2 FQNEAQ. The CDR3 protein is CASRHTDTQYF. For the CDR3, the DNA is TGTGCCAGCAGACACACAGATACGCAGTATTTT.

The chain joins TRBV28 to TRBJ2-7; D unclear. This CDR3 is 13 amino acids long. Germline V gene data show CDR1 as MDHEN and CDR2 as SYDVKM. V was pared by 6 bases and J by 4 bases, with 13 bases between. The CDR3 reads CASSEGSEYEQYF. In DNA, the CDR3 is TGTGCCAGCAGCGAAGGGTCAGAGTACGAGCAGTACTTC.

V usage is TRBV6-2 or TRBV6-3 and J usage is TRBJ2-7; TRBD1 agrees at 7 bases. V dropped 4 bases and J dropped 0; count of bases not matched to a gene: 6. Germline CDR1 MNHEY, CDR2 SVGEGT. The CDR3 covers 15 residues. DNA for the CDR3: TGTGCCAGCAGTTCCGGGACAGCAAGCTCCTACGAGCAGTACTTC. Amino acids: CASSSGTASSYEQYF.

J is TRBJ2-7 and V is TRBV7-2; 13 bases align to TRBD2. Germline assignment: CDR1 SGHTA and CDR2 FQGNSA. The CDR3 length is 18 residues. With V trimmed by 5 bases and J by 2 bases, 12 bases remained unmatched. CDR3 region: CASSLVGLAGASTYEQYF. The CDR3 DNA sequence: TGTGCCAGCAGCCTAGTAGGACTAGCGGGAGCGTCGACCTACGAGCAGTACTTC.

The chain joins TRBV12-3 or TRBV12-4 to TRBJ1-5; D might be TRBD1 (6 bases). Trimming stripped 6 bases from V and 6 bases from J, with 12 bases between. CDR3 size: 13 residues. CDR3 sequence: CASRTGTSQPQHF. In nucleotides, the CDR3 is TGTGCCAGCAGAACTGGGACATCTCAGCCCCAGCATTTT.

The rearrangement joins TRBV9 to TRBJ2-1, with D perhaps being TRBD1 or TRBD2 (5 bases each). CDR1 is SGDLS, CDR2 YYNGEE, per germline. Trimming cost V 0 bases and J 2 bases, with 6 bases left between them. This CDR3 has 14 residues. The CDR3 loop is CASSVGGTYNEQFF. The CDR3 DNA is TGTGCCAGCAGCGTAGGGGGGACCTACAATGAGCAGTTCTTC.

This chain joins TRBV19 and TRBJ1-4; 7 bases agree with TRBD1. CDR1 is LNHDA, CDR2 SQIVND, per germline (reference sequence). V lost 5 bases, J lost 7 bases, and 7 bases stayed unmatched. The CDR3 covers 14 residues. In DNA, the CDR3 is TGTGCCAGTAGTGAACAGGGGTCGAGTGAAAAACTGTTTTTT. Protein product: CASSEQGSSEKLFF.

CDR3 amino acids: CASSPAPQRQETQYF. As DNA, the CDR3 is TGCGCCAGCAGCCCGGCCCCGCAGAGACAAGAGACCCAGTACTTC. The chain uses TRBV5-1 and TRBJ2-5; D call uncertain. Trimming took 4 bases from V and 2 from J, leaving 15 bases between them. The germline V gene has CDR1 SGHRS and CDR2 YFSETQ. The CDR3 is made up of 15 amino acids. The full variable domain, rest sourced from reference TRBV5-1 and TRBJ2-5, is KAGVTQTPRYLIKTRGQQVTLSCSPISGHRSVSWYQQTPGQGLQFLFEYFSETQRNKGNFPGRFSGRQFSNSRSEMNVSTLELGDSALYLCASSPAPQRQETQYFGPGTRLLVL.